A selection of T cell receptor beta chains follows, all from one sample in a study of T-cell reconstitution after alpha-beta-depleted transplantation in children. TCRdb processed the PCR reads anew with MiXCR; each CDR3 protein has one entry. The sample contains fewer than 1 million distinct CDR3 sequences, about 16% of which appear only once. The sample consisted of PBMCs, mostly from graft donor cells, taken 360 days after TCRalphabeta/CD19-depleted stem cell transplant. These receptors were taken from a male patient younger than 18 who had a stem cell transplant for acute lymphoblastic leukemia, so the T cells may come from the graft donor. CDR3s include the opening cysteine and the closing phenylalanine or tryptophan. The order of the fields is V gene, J gene, D gene, clone size, CDR3 protein, CDR3 DNA. A D gene is named only where the DNA matches it firmly. Some rows mark clone size as missing; the rest say once, few, many or name a class of expanded clone.

V gene: TRBV21-1; J gene: TRBJ2-1; D gene: .; clone size: .; CDR3 protein: CASSKNGAQAGEFYNEQFF; CDR3 DNA: TGTGCCAGCAGCAAGAATGGGGCGCAAGCGGGAGAGTTCTACAATGAGCAGTTCTTC
V gene: TRBV12-3/TRBV12-4; J gene: TRBJ2-7; D gene: .; clone size: few; CDR3 protein: CASGRAGSYEQYF; CDR3 DNA: TGTGCCAGTGGGCGGGCGGGATCGTACGAGCAGTACTTC
V gene: TRBV5-1; J gene: TRBJ2-3; D gene: TRBD2; clone size: .; CDR3 protein: CASSSYGTSGSPLGTDTQYF; CDR3 DNA: TGCGCCAGCAGCTCGTATGGGACTAGCGGGAGCCCTTTAGGCACAGATACGCAGTATTTT
V gene: TRBV5-1; J gene: TRBJ1-1; D gene: TRBD1; clone size: .; CDR3 protein: CASMDRESYMNTEAFF; CDR3 DNA: TGCGCCAGCATGGACAGGGAGTCATATATGAACACTGAAGCTTTCTTT
V gene: TRBV5-1; J gene: TRBJ2-2; D gene: .; clone size: .; CDR3 protein: CASSLDPLVTGELFF; CDR3 DNA: TGCGCCAGCAGCTTGGACCCACTTGTAACCGGGGAGCTGTTTTTT
V gene: TRBV19; J gene: TRBJ2-2; D gene: .; clone size: .; CDR3 protein: CASSSLGDMISRNTGELFF; CDR3 DNA: TGTGCCAGTAGTTCCTTGGGGGATATGATTTCTAGGAACACCGGGGAGCTGTTTTTT
V gene: TRBV4-1; J gene: TRBJ2-3; D gene: TRBD2; clone size: .; CDR3 protein: CASSQGPGLAGDGDTQYF; CDR3 DNA: TGCGCCAGCAGCCAAGGCCCGGGACTAGCGGGAGATGGGGATACGCAGTATTTT
V gene: TRBV20-1; J gene: TRBJ2-7; D gene: TRBD1; clone size: many; CDR3 protein: CSARDGSGQDWQRVQYF; CDR3 DNA: TGCAGTGCTAGAGATGGGTCTGGACAGGACTGGCAACGAGTGCAGTACTTC
V gene: TRBV29-1; J gene: TRBJ1-5; D gene: .; clone size: .; CDR3 protein: CSVEDRQGFSQPQHF; CDR3 DNA: TGCAGCGTTGAAGATCGGCAGGGGTTCAGCCAGCCCCAGCATTTT
V gene: TRBV13; J gene: TRBJ1-6; D gene: .; clone size: .; CDR3 protein: CASSLHLSSYNSPLHF; CDR3 DNA: TGTGCCAGCAGCTTACACCTAAGCTCCTATAATTCACCCCTCCACTTT
V gene: TRBV20-1; J gene: TRBJ2-2; D gene: TRBD2; clone size: .; CDR3 protein: CSAGVIGGRATGELFF; CDR3 DNA: TGCAGTGCGGGAGTGATTGGCGGGAGGGCCACCGGGGAGCTGTTTTTT
V gene: TRBV5-1; J gene: TRBJ2-3; D gene: TRBD1; clone size: few; CDR3 protein: CASSLEGGWTDTQYF; CDR3 DNA: TGCGCCAGCAGCTTGGAAGGGGGCTGGACAGATACGCAGTATTTT
V gene: TRBV11-2; J gene: TRBJ2-7; D gene: TRBD2; clone size: .; CDR3 protein: CASLKLKRGLYEQYF; CDR3 DNA: TGTGCCAGCCTGAAACTAAAGCGGGGCCTCTACGAGCAGTACTTC